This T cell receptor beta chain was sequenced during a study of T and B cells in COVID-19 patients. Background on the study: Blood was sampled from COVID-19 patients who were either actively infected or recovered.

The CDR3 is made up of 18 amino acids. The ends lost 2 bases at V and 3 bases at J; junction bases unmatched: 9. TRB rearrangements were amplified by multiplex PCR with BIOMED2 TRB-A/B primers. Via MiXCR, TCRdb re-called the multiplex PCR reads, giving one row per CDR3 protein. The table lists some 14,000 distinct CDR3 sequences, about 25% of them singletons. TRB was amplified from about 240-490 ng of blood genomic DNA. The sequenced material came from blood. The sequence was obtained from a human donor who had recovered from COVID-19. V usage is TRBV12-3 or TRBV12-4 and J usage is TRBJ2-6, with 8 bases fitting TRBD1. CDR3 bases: TGTGCCAGCAGTTTAAAAAGGACAGGGTCAGGTGGGGCCAACGTCCTGACTTTC. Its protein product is CASSLKRTGSGGANVLTF.